These 26 T cell receptor beta chains were all obtained from the same sample, sequenced in a study of OX40 agonist ivuxolimab in advanced cancers. Sequenced by immunoSEQ multiplex PCR; TCRdb stores in-frame clones only, minus some. The sample lists tens of thousands of clones, around 87% occurring once. The starting material was CD4+ or CD8+ T cells sorted from blood, obtained in a trial of the OX40 agonist ivuxolimab. Receptors originate from an adult with an advanced solid tumor such as melanoma, head and neck, liver or kidney cancer.

The V gene is TRBV10-3, the J gene TRBJ2-4, with TRBD1 identical over 10 bases. Germline CDR1 is ENHRY and CDR2 is SYGVKD. The CDR3 totals 16 residues. Germline trimming cut 5 bases from V and 3 bases from J; bases unmatched to any gene: 7. The CDR3 loop reads CAISPGTGEDKNIQYF. The DNA of the CDR3 is TGTGCCATCAGTCCCGGGACAGGGGAAGACAAAAACATTCAGTACTTC.

V gene TRBV6-1 combines with J gene TRBJ2-3; D ambiguous. Germline CDR1 reads MNHNS; CDR2 reads SASEGT. V gave up 4 bases and J gave up 1 base, with 9 bases separating them. The CDR3 covers 14 residues. CDR3 amino acids: CASSVSIGTDTQYF. The CDR3 bases are TGTGCCAGCAGTGTATCTATTGGCACAGATACGCAGTATTTT.

V is TRBV7-2 and J is TRBJ1-5; D is undetermined. Per the germline V gene, CDR1 is SGHTA and CDR2 is FQGNSA. Trimming cost V 6 bases and J 3 bases, with 12 bases left between them. The CDR3 has 14 residues. The CDR3 nucleotides read TGTGCCAGCAGACCGGGAGGTTTCAATCAGCCCCAGCATTTT. It encodes CASRPGGFNQPQHF.

The chain has TRBV7-9 and TRBJ2-2; TRBD2 matches at 11 bases. The CDR3 runs 16 residues. The J segment lost 3 bases and the V segment lost 5 bases, leaving 5 bases of the junction unmatched. Germline lookup yields CDR1 SEHNR and CDR2 FQNEAQ (reference sequence). The CDR3 DNA sequence: TGTGCCAGCAGCGCCGGGACTAGCGGCTACACCGGGGAGCTGTTTTTT. It specifies CASSAGTSGYTGELFF.

V and J are TRBV4-2 and TRBJ2-3; D uncertain. Trimming cost V 5 bases and J 2 bases, with 14 bases left between them. CDR3 length: 15 residues. Germline V gene lookup returns CDR1 LGHNA and CDR2 YNFKEQ. The CDR3 here is CASSLEADFTDTQYF. In DNA form, the CDR3 reads TGTGCCAGCAGCTTGGAAGCAGACTTCACAGATACGCAGTATTTT.

CDR3 in amino acids: CANGLAVNNEQFF. The CDR3 DNA is TGTGCCAACGGACTAGCGGTCAACAATGAGCAGTTCTTC. The rearrangement links TRBV7-9 to TRBJ2-1; 10 bases are a match to TRBD2. V lost 10 bases and J lost 5; bases outside the gene matches: 5. CDR1 is SEHNR, CDR2 FQNEAQ, per germline (reference sequence). The CDR3 is 13 amino acids. The whole variable domain, remainder taken from reference TRBV7-9 and TRBJ2-1, is DTGVSQNPRHKITKRGQNVTFRCDPISEHNRLYWYRQTLGQGPEFLTYFQNEAQLEKSRLLSDRFSAERPKGSFSTLEIQRTEQGDSAMYLCANGLAVNNEQFFGPGTRLTVL.

This chain links TRBV28 with TRBJ2-3; D not certain. The V end was cut by 8 bases, the J end by 3 bases, with 9 bases between. Germline V lookup: CDR1 MDHEN, CDR2 SYDVKM. This CDR3 has 12 residues. The CDR3: CASAGFTDTQYF. The DNA for the CDR3 is TGTGCCAGCGCTGGGTTTACAGATACGCAGTATTTT.

The genes are TRBV27 and TRBJ1-1; 9 bases are shared with TRBD1. Germline V CDR1 and CDR2: MNHEY, SMNVEV (reference sequence). Trimming cost V 5 bases and J 1 base; bases outside gene matches: 8. This CDR3 is built from 16 residues. The CDR3 is CASSGKGTGRNTEAFF. The CDR3 bases are TGTGCCAGCAGTGGGAAGGGGACAGGGAGGAACACTGAAGCTTTCTTT.

The chain uses TRBV29-1 and TRBJ2-7; 7 bases align to TRBD1. The CDR3 has 13 residues. With V trimmed by 7 bases and J by 6 bases, 12 bases remained unmatched. Germline V gene sequence: CDR1 SQVTM, CDR2 ANQGSEA. As DNA, the CDR3 is TGCAGCGCTTCGACAGGGCAACGTTCCGAGCAGTACTTC. Protein product: CSASTGQRSEQYF.

This chain connects TRBV29-1 to TRBJ2-3; D not certain. Germline V gene data show CDR1 as SQVTM and CDR2 as ANQGSEA. V gave up 3 bases and J gave up 0 bases, with 7 bases separating them. CDR3 length: 13 amino acids. The CDR3: CSVDPGSTDTQYF. The CDR3 DNA reads TGCAGCGTTGACCCGGGTAGCACAGATACGCAGTATTTT.

This rearrangement joins TRBV18 to TRBJ1-3; a possible D gene is TRBD1 (5 bases). Trimming took off 4 bases at V and 9 bases at J, with 19 bases between the two ends. Germline-derived CDR1 and CDR2 are KGHSH and LQKENI. CDR3 length: 15 amino acids. CDR3: CASSLEGRSPTTIYF. The CDR3 region has the DNA TGTGCCAGCTCACTAGAGGGACGGTCTCCGACCACCATATATTTT.

The chain has TRBV28 and TRBJ1-5, with D possibly TRBD1 on 6 matching bases. Trimming removed 7 bases at V and 6 bases at J, with 22 bases between. Per the germline V gene, CDR1 is MDHEN and CDR2 is SYDVKM. This CDR3 has 16 residues. CDR3 bases: TGTGCCAGCACCTGGACCCCGGGGGCGCCTACTCAGCCCCAGCATTTT. Translating gives CASTWTPGAPTQPQHF.

V gene TRBV18 combines with J gene TRBJ1-6; the D gene is possibly TRBD1 (6 bases). The germline V gene encodes CDR1 KGHSH and CDR2 LQKENI. V was cut by 0 bases and J by 7 bases, with 13 bases left in between. This CDR3 comprises 16 residues. CDR3 in amino acids: CASSPPGASANSPLHF. The DNA for the CDR3 is TGTGCCAGCTCACCACCGGGGGCCAGCGCGAATTCACCCCTCCACTTT. The whole variable domain, filled in from reference TRBV18 and TRBJ1-6, reads NAGVMQNPRHLVRRRGQEARLRCSPMKGHSHVYWYRQLPEEGLKFMVYLQKENIIDESGMPKERFSAEFPKEGPSILRIQQVVRGDSAAYFCASSPPGASANSPLHFGNGTRLTVT.

V is TRBV5-4 and J is TRBJ1-2; tentative D call: TRBD1 (5 bases). V lost 4 bases and J lost 8, with 21 bases in between. Germline values: CDR1 SGHNT, CDR2 YYREEE (reference sequence). This CDR3 has 15 amino acids. The CDR3 DNA sequence: TGTGCCAGCAGCACGGGACTCGGACGGTACGGGGGCTACACCTTC. Protein product: CASSTGLGRYGGYTF.

The V gene is TRBV4-2, the J gene TRBJ1-4; D unresolved. CDR3 size: 13 residues. From germline, CDR1 is LGHNA and CDR2 YNFKEQ. V lost 4 bases and J lost 3, with 6 bases in between. The CDR3 DNA follows: TGTGCCAGCAGCCTAACGCCTAATGAAAAACTGTTTTTT. Amino acid sequence: CASSLTPNEKLFF.

The rearrangement links TRBV7-2 to TRBJ2-1; the D is unclear. The CDR3 consists of 11 residues. The V end was cut by 3 bases, the J end by 6 bases, with 3 bases between. Germline CDR1 and CDR2: SGHTA and FQGNSA. The CDR3 DNA follows: TGTGCCAGCAGCTTGAGCAATGAGCAGTTCTTC. Amino acids: CASSLSNEQFF.

This clone was observed once. The CDR3 region is CASSPDISGNTIYF. The CDR3 DNA is TGTGCCAGCTCACCGGACATCTCTGGAAACACCATATATTTT. The genes are TRBV18 and TRBJ1-3; a weak D match, TRBD1 (5 bases). Germline CDR1 reads KGHSH; CDR2 reads LQKENI. Trimming shortened V by 3 bases and J by 0 bases, and 6 bases separated the two germline ends. The CDR3 spans 14 residues.

This clone was recorded once. The rearrangement uses TRBV4-1 and TRBJ2-2; D unclear. Deletions cut 4 bases from V and 3 bases from J, with 12 bases between. CDR3 length: 15 residues. Germline lookup yields CDR1 MGHRA and CDR2 YSYEKL. The CDR3 DNA sequence: TGCGCCAGCAGCCCGCCCCGGAGCTACACCGGGGAGCTGTTTTTT. Translating gives CASSPPRSYTGELFF.

The V call is TRBV5-8, the J call TRBJ1-5, with no clear D. Germline CDR1 and CDR2: SGHTS and YDEGEE. CDR3 size: 15 residues. The germline V and J ends were trimmed by 0 bases and 0 bases, with 7 bases remaining between them. The CDR3 coding sequence is TGTGCCAGCAGCTTGGTTAGAAATAGCAATCAGCCCCAGCATTTT. It is translated as CASSLVRNSNQPQHF.

The V and J genes are TRBV7-3 and TRBJ2-2; 8 bases fit TRBD2. V lost 4 bases to trimming and J lost 6 bases; unmatched junction nucleotides: 7. The CDR3 is 15 residues long. Germline V gives CDR1 SGHTA, CDR2 FQGTGA. DNA for the CDR3: TGTGCCAGCAGCTCCAGGACTAGCATCCCCGGGGAGCTGTTTTTT. Translating gives CASSSRTSIPGELFF.

The sample holds a few counts of this clone. The rearrangement uses TRBV4-1 and TRBJ2-7; D ambiguous. Trimming removed 3 bases from V and 3 bases from J, with 18 bases in between. Germline CDR1 and CDR2: MGHRA and YSYEKL. This CDR3 contains 16 residues. CDR3 nucleotide sequence: TGCGCCAGCAGCCACCCGCGAACGGACGTTTTCTACGAGCAGTACTTC. Its translation is CASSHPRTDVFYEQYF.

The rearrangement joins TRBV5-6 to TRBJ2-7; D unresolved. V was shortened by 5 bases and J by 7 bases, with 13 bases between the two germline ends. Germline values: CDR1 SGHDT, CDR2 YYEEEE. The CDR3 is made up of 12 amino acids. CDR3 bases: TGTGCCAGCAGTCGAGCCTGGCGGGAGCAGTACTTC. Its protein is CASSRAWREQYF.

V and J are TRBV5-1 and TRBJ2-5; D gene unclear. Germline V gives CDR1 SGHRS, CDR2 YFSETQ. V was pared by 2 bases and J by 0 bases, with 2 bases between. The CDR3 consists of 12 residues. The DNA for the CDR3 is TGCGCCAGCAGCTTAAACCAAGAGACCCAGTACTTC. Its protein is CASSLNQETQYF.

V is TRBV6-5 and J is TRBJ2-7; possible D gene TRBD1, 9 bases. V lost 3 bases and J 2 bases, leaving 14 bases between the germline ends. Germline V CDR1 and CDR2: MNHEY, SVGAGI. This CDR3 contains 15 residues. The CDR3 reads CASSYSGTGTYEQYF. CDR3 nucleotides: TGTGCCAGCAGTTATAGCGGGACAGGGACCTACGAGCAGTACTTC.

This chain joins TRBV18 and TRBJ1-1, with TRBD1 as a possible D gene (5 bases). V dropped 6 bases and J dropped 4 bases, with 15 bases sitting between them. Per the germline V gene, CDR1 is KGHSH and CDR2 is LQKENI. The CDR3 contains 14 residues. The CDR3: CASSRDGPGTEAFF. The DNA of the CDR3 is TGTGCCAGCTCTCGGGACGGCCCGGGCACTGAAGCTTTCTTT.

This chain joins TRBV9 and TRBJ1-1; D gene uncertain. Trimming removed 5 bases at V and 4 bases at J, with 18 bases between. The CDR3 is 15 amino acids. The germline V gene encodes CDR1 SGDLS and CDR2 YYNGEE. Written as DNA, the CDR3 is TGTGCCAGCAGTCCAACTCTCTTGCTGGGCACTGAAGCTTTCTTT. This codes for CASSPTLLLGTEAFF.